The 20 T cell receptor beta chains below come from one sample, sequenced in a study of tumor and adjacent non-tumor tissue in lung cancer. The template was RNA from unsorted bulk tissue. A modified ARM-PCR protocol with three rounds of nested PCR amplified TCRbeta. TCRdb re-derived calls from the multiplex PCR reads in MiXCR, one entry per CDR3 protein. This table holds 65,000 to 95,000 distinct CDR3 sequences, nearly 70% found once. The sample was lung tumor tissue. These receptors were taken from a woman in her sixties or seventies with non-small cell lung cancer.

Points on this clonotype: At one end the junction does not follow the germline gene, possibly because of a read error. The genes are TRBV5-6 and TRBJ1-5, with D possibly TRBD1 on 5 matching bases. Looked up from germline, CDR1 is SGHDT and CDR2 is YYEEEE. The CDR3 runs to 15 residues. The CDR3 loop is CTSSLNQGGIQPHHF. In nucleotides, the CDR3 is TGTACCAGCAGCCTAAACCAGGGAGGGATTCAGCCCCACCATTTT.

The chain uses TRBV5-4 and TRBJ2-5, with D possibly TRBD2 on 6 matching bases. The ends were cut back, 5 bases at V and 6 bases at J, with 20 bases in the middle. The CDR3 loop spans 15 amino acids. Germline V lookup: CDR1 SGHNT, CDR2 YYREEE (reference sequence). CDR3: CASSFPAGSSQTQYF. The CDR3 nucleotides read TGTGCCAGCAGTTTCCCCGCGGGAAGTTCACAGACCCAGTACTTC.

The CDR3 here is CASSLYGRKTYEQYF. The CDR3 coding sequence is TGTGCCAGCAGCCTATACGGTAGAAAGACCTACGAGCAGTACTTC. The chain has TRBV7-8 and TRBJ2-7; no definite D call. Germline-derived CDR1 and CDR2 are SGHVS and FQNEAQ. The length of the CDR3 is 15 residues. Trimming stripped 5 bases from V and 2 bases from J, with 16 bases between.

This clonotype came up many times. The chain combines TRBV6-1 with TRBJ2-1; D is ambiguous. The V gene lost 8 bases and the J gene lost 5 bases, with 28 bases spanning the gap. Germline loops: CDR1 MNHNS, CDR2 SASEGT. The CDR3 is 18 residues long. The CDR3 nucleotides read TGTGCCAGCCAAATATTTTATTCCTTTCTAACTACCGACAATGAGCAGTTCTTC. It codes for CASQIFYSFLTTDNEQFF.

This clonotype was seen a single time. The genes are TRBV11-2 and TRBJ1-5, with 9 nucleotides matching TRBD1. The CDR3 consists of 19 residues. CDR1 SGHAT and CDR2 FQNNGV come from the germline V gene. V shed 5 bases and J 0 bases; nucleotides not matched to a gene: 14. The CDR3 sequence: CASSLRDRDNLYSNQPQHF. As DNA, the CDR3 is TGTGCCAGCAGCCTGCGGGACAGGGACAATCTATATAGCAATCAGCCCCAGCATTTT.

Only a few counts were recorded for this clonotype. For the CDR3, the DNA is TGCAACGTGGAAGGGTTGGGCAACGTGGCTTTCTTT. Translated, it gives CNVEGLGNVAFF. This chain connects TRBV29-1 to TRBJ1-1, with D hard to call. This CDR3 spans 12 amino acids. Per the germline V gene, CDR1 is SQVTM and CDR2 is ANQGSEA.

As regards this clonotype: A read error may account for a junction end that differs from germline. The chain uses TRBV7-8 and TRBJ1-6; D might be TRBD1 (5 bases). The CDR3 totals 16 residues. Germline CDR1 is SGHVS and CDR2 is FQNEAQ. The CDR3 DNA follows: TGTGCCGGCAGGTTCGGGGCAGTGCACTATAATACACCCCTCCACTTT. It translates to CAGRFGAVHYNTPLHF.

On this clonotype: One junction end does not reproduce the germline sequence, and a read error may be involved. The chain recombines TRBV4-1 with TRBJ1-5; D possibly corresponds to TRBD1 (5 bases). Germline V gives CDR1 MGHRA, CDR2 YSYEKL. This CDR3 region has 17 residues. The DNA for the CDR3 is TGCGCTAGCAGCACAGGAGTAACTTTGAATAGCAATCAGCCCCACCATTTT. Translating it yields CASSTGVTLNSNQPHHF.

As to this clonotype: A read error may account for a junction end that differs from germline. The genes are TRBV29-1 and TRBJ2-2; D is perhaps TRBD1 or TRBD2 (5 bases each). From germline, CDR1 is SQVTM and CDR2 ANQGSEA. The CDR3 sequence is 11 residues long. This CDR3 reads CSGGNAGEPFF. As DNA, the CDR3 is TGCAGCGGGGGGAACGCCGGGGAGCCGTTTTTT.

Points on this clonotype: The CDR3 end shows no conserved phenylalanine or tryptophan, and so a read error is likely. V is TRBV6-1 and J is TRBJ1-5; maybe TRBD1 (6 bases). Trimming left V 5 bases short and J 5 bases short, with 10 bases between. Per germline, CDR1 MNHNS and CDR2 SASEGT. This CDR3 has 13 residues. The DNA of the CDR3 is TGTGCCAGCAGTTTACAGGGATATCAGCCCCAGCATTCT. It translates to CASSLQGYQPQHS.

Concerning this clonotype: Likely a read error: the CDR3 ends without its conserved phenylalanine or tryptophan. The V call is TRBV5-5, the J call TRBJ1-2, with 7 bases identical to TRBD1. Germline trimming cut 5 bases from V and 1 base from J; bases unmatched to any gene: 8. There are 15 residues in the CDR3. The germline V gene has CDR1 SGHKS and CDR2 YYEKEE (reference sequence). CDR3 DNA: TGTGCCAGCAGTCGTGGGACAGTGGATAACTATGGCTACACCATC. Protein product: CASSRGTVDNYGYTI.

Concerning this clonotype: Here the CDR3 omits its conserved ending phenylalanine or tryptophan, so a read error is the likely source. J is TRBJ2-1 and V is TRBV6-5, with D perhaps matching TRBD2 (6 bases). This CDR3 is built from 15 residues. CDR1 MNHEY and CDR2 SVGAGI come from the germline V gene. Trimming removed 5 bases from V and 10 bases from J, with 21 bases in between. CDR3 sequence: CASSKTGTGIKEQFL. The CDR3 nucleotides are TGTGCCAGCAGTAAAACCGGGACTGGGATCAAAGAGCAGTTCCTC.

Details on this clonotype: A much more abundant neighbour one base away suggests this may be a read error. V and J are TRBV25-1 and TRBJ2-5, with a weak D call TRBD1 (5 bases). The CDR3 runs to 15 residues. In germline, CDR1 is MGHDK, CDR2 SYGVNS. The CDR3 is CASSDQASSGRTRYF. CDR3 nucleotides: TGTGCCAGCAGTGATCAAGCGTCTTCAGGGCGGACCCGGTACTTC.

This clonotype was found many times. The chain links TRBV4-1 to TRBJ2-7; either TRBD1 or TRBD2 may supply D (5 bases each). V dropped 4 bases and J dropped 2 bases, with 12 bases sitting between them. The CDR3 length is 14 residues. Germline CDR1 reads MGHRA; CDR2 reads YSYEKL. CDR3 sequence reads: CASSLSGTTYEQYF. The CDR3 region has the DNA TGCGCCAGCAGCCTCTCCGGGACGACCTACGAGCAGTACTTC.

With respect to this clonotype: A read error may account for a junction end that differs from germline. V usage is TRBV6-5 and J usage is TRBJ2-7; TRBD2 matches 11 bases. The length of the CDR3 is 16 residues. Per the germline V gene, CDR1 is MNHEY and CDR2 is SVGAGI. Here the CDR3 reads CASNYTASGRRDEQYF. The CDR3 coding sequence is TGTGCCAGCAATTACACGGCTAGCGGGAGGAGAGACGAGCAGTACTTC.

About this clonotype itself: The junction does not match germline at one end; this may be a read error. The V and J genes are TRBV4-2 and TRBJ2-3; 7 bases fit TRBD2. Germline V gene sequence: CDR1 LGHNA, CDR2 YNFKEQ. The CDR3 has 13 amino acids. CDR3 nucleotides: TGTGCCAGCAGCGTGACTAGCACTGATACGCAGTATTTT. It translates to CASSVTSTDTQYF.

The chain carries TRBV28 and TRBJ2-1; no definite D call. The J call may not be correct, given that the DNA end is closer to TRBJ2-7. The V gene's germline CDR1 is MDHEN and CDR2 SYDVKM. The CDR3 has 15 residues. CDR3 in DNA: TGTGCCAGCAGTCCCACATCTTATGGCAACCATGAGCAGTACTTC. This gives the protein CASSPTSYGNHEQYF.

This clonotype has a handful of counts. The genes are TRBV14 and TRBJ1-1; the D gene is possibly TRBD1 (6 bases). The CDR3 has 15 amino acids. V was cut by 0 bases and J by 0 bases, with 8 bases left in between. The germline V gene has CDR1 SGHDN and CDR2 FVKESK. This chain's CDR3 is CASSQDSGVNTEAFF. CDR3 coding DNA: TGTGCCAGCAGCCAAGATTCAGGGGTGAACACTGAAGCTTTCTTT.

The table lists this clonotype with many counts. The rearrangement joins TRBV14 to TRBJ2-3, with D possibly TRBD2 on 5 matching bases. Trimming left V 1 base short and J 4 bases short, with 6 bases between. CDR1 and CDR2 from the germline V gene are SGHDN and FVKESK. The CDR3 runs 13 residues. CDR3 in DNA: TGTGCCAGCAGCCAAGCGGGATCAGATACGCAGTATTTT. Translation: CASSQAGSDTQYF. Together with reference TRBV14 and TRBJ2-3, the CDR3 gives the full variable domain: EAGVTQFPSHSVIEKGQTVTLRCDPISGHDNLYWYRRVMGKEIKFLLHFVKESKQDESGMPNNRFLAERTGGTYSTLKVQPAELEDSGVYFCASSQAGSDTQYFGPGTRLTVL.

Note on this clonotype: The junction and the germline gene differ at one end; a read error may be behind it. This rearrangement joins TRBV28 to TRBJ2-7, with TRBD1 as a possible D gene (6 bases). The V gene's germline CDR1 is MDHEN and CDR2 SYDVKM. The CDR3 length is 15 residues. The CDR3 coding sequence is TGTGTCAGCAGTCCCACAGGGAGTATACGCTACGAGCAGTACTTC. Amino acid sequence: CVSSPTGSIRYEQYF.